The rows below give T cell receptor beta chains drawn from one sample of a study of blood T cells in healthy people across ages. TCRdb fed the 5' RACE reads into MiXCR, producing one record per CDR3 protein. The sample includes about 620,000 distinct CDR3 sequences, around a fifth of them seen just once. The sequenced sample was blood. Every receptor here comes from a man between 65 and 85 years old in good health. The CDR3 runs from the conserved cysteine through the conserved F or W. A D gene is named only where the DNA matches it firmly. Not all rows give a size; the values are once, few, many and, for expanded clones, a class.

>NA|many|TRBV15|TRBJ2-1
CATSRDEGLTRNEQFF
TGTGCCACCAGCAGAGATGAAGGGTTGACGAGGAATGAGCAGTTCTTC
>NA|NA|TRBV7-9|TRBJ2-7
CASSLVSSETPKEQYF
TGTGCCAGCAGCTTAGTTAGTAGCGAGACCCCTAAGGAGCAGTACTTC
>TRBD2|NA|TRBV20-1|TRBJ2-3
CSAERTSGYTQYF
TGCAGTGCTGAAAGGACTAGCGGCTATACGCAGTATTTT
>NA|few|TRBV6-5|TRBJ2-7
CASSSTVSSYEQYF
TGTGCCAGCAGTTCGACGGTGAGCTCTTACGAGCAGTACTTC
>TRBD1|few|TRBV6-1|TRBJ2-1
CASSDEGATYNEQFF
TGTGCCAGCAGTGACGAGGGGGCGACCTACAATGAGCAGTTCTTC
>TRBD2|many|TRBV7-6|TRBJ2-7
CASSSGLAGVEQYF
TGTGCCAGCAGCTCGGGACTAGCGGGAGTCGAGCAGTACTTC
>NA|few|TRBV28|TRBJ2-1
CASSSPAGRYNEQFF
TGTGCCAGCAGTTCCCCAGCGGGCCGATACAATGAGCAGTTCTTC
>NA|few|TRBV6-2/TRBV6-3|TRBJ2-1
CASSYPGKLEQFF
TGTGCCAGCAGTTACCCCGGGAAGTTGGAGCAGTTCTTC
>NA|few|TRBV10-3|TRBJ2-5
CAINKASEETQYF
TGTGCCATCAACAAGGCTAGCGAAGAGACCCAGTACTTC
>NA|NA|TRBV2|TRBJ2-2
CASSEHTTGELFF
TGTGCCAGCAGTGAACACACAACCGGGGAGCTGTTTTTT
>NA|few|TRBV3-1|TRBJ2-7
CASSQRPGASYEQYF
TGTGCCAGCAGCCAAAGGCCGGGAGCCTCCTACGAGCAGTACTTC
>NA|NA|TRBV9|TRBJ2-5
CASSVGERTLSQYF
TGTGCCAGCAGCGTAGGGGAGCGGACCTTGTCCCAGTACTTC
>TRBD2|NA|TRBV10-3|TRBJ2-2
CAISGLAENTGELFF
TGTGCCATCAGTGGACTAGCGGAAAACACCGGGGAGCTGTTTTTT
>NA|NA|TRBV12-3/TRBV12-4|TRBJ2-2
CASSKPANTGELFF
TGTGCCAGTAGTAAACCAGCGAACACCGGGGAGCTGTTTTTT
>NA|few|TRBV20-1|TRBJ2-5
CSAPPTGMVQETQYF
TGCAGTGCTCCCCCGACTGGTATGGTCCAAGAGACCCAGTACTTC
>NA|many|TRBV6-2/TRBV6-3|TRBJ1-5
CASRLGPSNQPQHF
TGTGCCAGCAGGTTGGGACCCTCCAATCAGCCCCAGCATTTT
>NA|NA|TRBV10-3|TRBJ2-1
CAIQSHNEQFF
TGTGCCATCCAGTCCCACAATGAGCAGTTCTTC
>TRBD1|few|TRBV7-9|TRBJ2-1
CASSRLKGANEQFF
TGTGCCAGCAGCCGCTTGAAGGGGGCGAATGAGCAGTTCTTC
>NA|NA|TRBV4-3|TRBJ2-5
CASSQELGETQYF
TGCGCCAGCAGCCAAGAACTGGGAGAGACCCAGTACTTC
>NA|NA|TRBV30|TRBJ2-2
CAWSLESGELFF
TGTGCCTGGAGCCTGGAAAGCGGGGAGCTGTTTTTT
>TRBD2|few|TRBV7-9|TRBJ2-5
CASSLESGGQETQYF
TGTGCCAGCAGCTTAGAGTCGGGGGGTCAAGAGACCCAGTACTTC
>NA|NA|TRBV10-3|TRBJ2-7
CAISGGQGVYEQYF
TGTGCCATCAGTGGAGGCCAGGGTGTCTACGAGCAGTACTTC
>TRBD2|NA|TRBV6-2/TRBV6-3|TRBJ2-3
CASSYSMVAGPDTQYF
TGTGCCAGCAGTTACTCGATGGTAGCGGGGCCAGATACGCAGTATTTT
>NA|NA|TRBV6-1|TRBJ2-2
CASRRDAANTGELFF
TGTGCCAGCAGGCGGGACGCCGCGAACACCGGGGAGCTGTTTTTT
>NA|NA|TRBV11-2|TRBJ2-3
CASSWSGSTTDTQYF
TGTGCCAGCAGCTGGAGTGGCTCCACCACAGATACGCAGTATTTT
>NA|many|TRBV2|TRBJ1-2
CASSEQASNYGYTF
TGTGCCAGCAGTGAGCAGGCATCTAACTATGGCTACACCTTC
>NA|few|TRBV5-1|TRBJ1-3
CASSLGQTGNTIYF
TGCGCCAGCAGCTTGGGACAGACTGGAAACACCATATATTTT
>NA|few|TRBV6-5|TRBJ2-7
CASSYEGNGYEQYF
TGTGCCAGCAGTTACGAGGGGAATGGTTACGAGCAGTACTTC
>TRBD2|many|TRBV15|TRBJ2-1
CATSRDGTSGLNEQFF
TGTGCCACCAGCAGAGATGGGACTAGCGGCCTCAATGAGCAGTTCTTC
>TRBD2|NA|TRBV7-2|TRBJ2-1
CASSLVGLVNEQFF
TGTGCCAGCAGCTTAGTAGGACTAGTCAATGAGCAGTTCTTC
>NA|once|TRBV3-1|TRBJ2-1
CASSHPRGPLYNEQFF
TGTGCCAGCAGCCATCCTCGGGGACCCCTATATAATGAGCAGTTCTTC
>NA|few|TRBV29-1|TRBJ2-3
CSVKVGQGNADTQYF
TGCAGCGTTAAGGTGGGCCAGGGGAATGCAGATACGCAGTATTTT
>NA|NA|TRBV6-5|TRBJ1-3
CASSYSKGRGFAGNTIYF
TGTGCCAGCAGTTACTCGAAAGGGAGGGGTTTTGCTGGAAACACCATATATTTT
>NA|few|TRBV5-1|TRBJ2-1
CASTGRPESSYNEQFF
TGCGCCAGCACCGGTAGGCCAGAGAGCTCCTACAATGAGCAGTTCTTC
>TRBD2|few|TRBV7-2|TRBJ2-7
CASSGSGRGYEQYF
TGTGCCAGCAGCGGCAGCGGGAGGGGATACGAGCAGTACTTC
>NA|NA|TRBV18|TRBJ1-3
CASSRTASSGNTIYF
TGTGCCAGCTCACGGACTGCCAGCTCTGGAAACACCATATATTTT
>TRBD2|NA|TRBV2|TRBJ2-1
CASSDQTSGRAFF
TGTGCCAGCAGTGACCAGACTAGCGGGAGGGCGTTCTTC
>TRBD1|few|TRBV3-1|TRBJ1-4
CASRPRDSNNEKLFF
TGTGCCAGCAGACCACGGGACAGCAATAATGAAAAACTGTTTTTT
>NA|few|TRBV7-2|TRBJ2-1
CASNRLSPNEQFF
TGTGCCAGCAACCGTCTGAGCCCCAATGAGCAGTTCTTC
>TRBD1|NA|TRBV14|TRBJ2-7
CASSKEQGASSYEQYF
TGTGCCAGCAGCAAAGAACAGGGGGCCAGCTCCTACGAGCAGTACTTC
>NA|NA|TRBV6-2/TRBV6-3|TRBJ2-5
CASSYDRYQNEQCF
TGTGCCAGCAGTTACGACAGGTACCAAAACGAGCAGTGCTTC
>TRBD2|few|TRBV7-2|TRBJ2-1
CASSLGWGGNEQFF
TGTGCCAGCAGCTTAGGATGGGGGGGTAATGAGCAGTTCTTC
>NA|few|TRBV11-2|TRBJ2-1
CASSPAFSSYNEQFF
TGTGCCAGCAGCCCCGCTTTTAGCTCCTACAATGAGCAGTTCTTC
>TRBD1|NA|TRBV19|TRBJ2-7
CASSTGAGTGHYEQYF
TGTGCCAGTAGTACCGGGGCCGGGACAGGGCATTACGAGCAGTACTTC
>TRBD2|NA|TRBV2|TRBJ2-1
CASREIPGTMGNEQFF
TGTGCCAGCAGGGAGATACCCGGGACTATGGGCAATGAGCAGTTCTTC